Presented here are 5 T cell receptor beta chains from one specimen sequenced in a study of CD8+CD57+ T cells in acquired aplastic anemia listed by TCRdb under 2018. Instrument on record: Illumina HiSeq 2000. Genomic DNA was used as template for profiling of TCR beta VDJ combinations and CDR3 sequences. TCRdb reworked the public reads: Q25 trimming with fastp, MiXCR clone assembly, productive beta chains retained. Identical CDR3 proteins give one entry, which carries the most common genes and DNA. The sample records 150,000 to 200,000 distinct CDR3 sequences, 64% of which are singletons. Just over 45% of the sample belongs to the ten largest clones. Source material: sorted CD4+, CD8+, or CD8+CD57+ T cells (not recorded which) from PBMCs. The receptor set was obtained from a human donor with severe aplastic anemia or a healthy control (not recorded which).

V gene TRBV7-8 combines with J gene TRBJ2-5; the D gene is possibly TRBD2 (5 bases). CDR1 is SGHVS and CDR2 is FQNEAQ in the germline V gene. Trimming shortened V by 3 bases and J by 6 bases, and 14 bases separated the two germline ends. This CDR3 is built from 14 residues. The CDR3 sequence: CASSFHSGRQTQYF. The CDR3 DNA reads TGTGCCAGCAGCTTTCACAGCGGACGCCAGACCCAGTACTTC.

The genes are TRBV20-1 and TRBJ2-1, with D perhaps TRBD1 or TRBD2 (6 bases each). The CDR3 contains 15 residues. The V and J ends lost 0 bases and 9 bases respectively, with 18 bases between them. In germline, CDR1 is DFQATT, CDR2 SNEGSKA (reference sequence). CDR3 sequence reads: CSAREWRGTGSEQFF. DNA for the CDR3: TGCAGTGCTAGAGAATGGCGGGGAACAGGGAGTGAGCAGTTCTTC.

V gene TRBV7-3 combines with J gene TRBJ1-1, with TRBD1 as a possible D gene (6 bases). V was cut by 5 bases and J by 4 bases, with 11 bases left in between. CDR3 length equals 13 residues. CDR1 is SGHTA, CDR2 FQGTGA, per germline. Written as DNA, the CDR3 is TGTGCCAGCAGCCAGGGGAGATTCACTGAAGCTTTCTTT. Translation gives CASSQGRFTEAFF.

V and J are TRBV13 and TRBJ1-1, with D hard to call. The CDR3 runs 11 residues. In germline, CDR1 is PRHDT, CDR2 FYEKMQ (reference sequence). V was clipped by 5 bases and J by 7 bases, with 8 bases between them. The CDR3 reads CASSSRVEAFF. For the CDR3, the DNA is TGTGCCAGCAGCAGCAGAGTTGAAGCTTTCTTT.

V and J are TRBV10-3 and TRBJ1-1; a weak D match, TRBD1 (5 bases). This CDR3 spans 14 amino acids. Germline V gene data show CDR1 as ENHRY and CDR2 as SYGVKD. The ends were cut back, 2 bases at V and 3 bases at J, with 10 bases in the middle. The CDR3 loop reads CAISERGLHTEAFF. In nucleotides, the CDR3 is TGTGCCATCAGTGAGCGGGGGTTGCACACTGAAGCTTTCTTT.